A single sample is the source of the 25 T cell receptor beta chains below, sequenced in a study of T cell changes during pregnancy in multiple sclerosis. Libraries were prepared by immunoSEQ multiplex PCR; TCRdb keeps only in-frame clonotypes and omits some of them. Of under 60,000 clones in the sample, approximately 92% were seen once. The sample was CD4+ T cells from peripheral blood mononuclear cells, taken after pregnancy. The receptor source for this set is a female donor with multiple sclerosis, enrolled in a pregnancy study.

The rearrangement joins TRBV9 to TRBJ2-5; 9 bases align to TRBD2. V lost 1 base, J lost 4 bases, and 2 bases stayed unmatched. This CDR3 spans 14 amino acids. Germline V gene lookup returns CDR1 SGDLS and CDR2 YYNGEE. CDR3 loop: CASSVLAGPETQYF. The CDR3, as DNA: TGTGCCAGCAGCGTACTAGCGGGGCCAGAGACCCAGTACTTC.

This chain connects TRBV18 to TRBJ1-4; no clear D. Trimming shortened V by 1 base and J by 4 bases, and 4 bases separated the two germline ends. The CDR3 has 13 residues. From germline, CDR1 is KGHSH and CDR2 LQKENI. The DNA for the CDR3 is TGTGCCAGCTCACCACGGCTTAATGAAAAACTGTTTTTT. It encodes CASSPRLNEKLFF.

This chain links TRBV25-1 with TRBJ1-6; TRBD1 is a possible D gene (6 bases). V shed 7 bases and J shed 6 bases, with 19 bases lying between them. This CDR3 contains 16 residues. In germline, CDR1 is MGHDK, CDR2 SYGVNS. The CDR3 loop is CASNGGRGPSNSPLHF. The CDR3 DNA is TGTGCCAGCAACGGCGGCAGGGGCCCCAGTAATTCACCCCTCCACTTT.

This rearrangement joins TRBV18 to TRBJ2-7; TRBD1 matches 9 bases. The germline gives CDR1 KGHSH, CDR2 LQKENI. Unmatched junction bases numbered 9, after V lost 3 bases and J lost 3 bases. The CDR3 spans 16 residues. The CDR3 region has the DNA TGTGCCAGCTCACCGCGACAGGGGGTACAGGGCTACGAGCAGTACTTC. Its translation: CASSPRQGVQGYEQYF.

V and J are TRBV7-9 and TRBJ2-1; a weak D match, TRBD2 (5 bases). This CDR3 has 17 residues. Trimming took 5 bases from V and 0 from J, leaving 17 bases between them. From germline, CDR1 is SEHNR and CDR2 FQNEAQ (reference sequence). In nucleotides, the CDR3 is TGTGCCAGCAGCCCCAGTCGGAGCGGCTTCTCCTACAATGAGCAGTTCTTC. Amino acids: CASSPSRSGFSYNEQFF.

The V gene is TRBV18, the J gene TRBJ1-2, with 12 bases fitting TRBD1. Germline values: CDR1 KGHSH, CDR2 LQKENI. CDR3 length: 14 residues. Trimming at V came to 8 bases and at J to 4 bases, leaving 5 bases not matched to a gene. The CDR3 region is CASPPGQGAYGYTF. CDR3 sequence (DNA): TGTGCCAGCCCTCCGGGACAGGGGGCCTATGGCTACACCTTC.

The V call is TRBV19, the J call TRBJ1-5; a possible D gene is TRBD1 (6 bases). This CDR3 comprises 15 residues. The V end lost 3 bases, the J end lost 4 bases, and 13 bases lay between the germline ends. The germline V gene has CDR1 LNHDA and CDR2 SQIVND (reference sequence). Here the CDR3 reads CASSMGGPGNQPQHF. The CDR3 DNA is TGTGCCAGTAGTATGGGGGGGCCAGGAAATCAGCCCCAGCATTTT.

This chain uses TRBV6-5 with TRBJ2-7; D is perhaps TRBD2 (5 bases). Germline-derived CDR1 and CDR2 are MNHEY and SVGAGI. V was shortened by 7 bases and J by 6 bases, with 16 bases between the two germline ends. This CDR3 region has 13 residues. The CDR3 DNA reads TGTGCCAGCAAAACGGGAAATGTGGGCGAGCAGTACTTC. Residues: CASKTGNVGEQYF.

The chain employs TRBV2 and TRBJ2-5, with 13 bases aligning to TRBD2. The germline CDR1 and CDR2 sequences are SNHLY and FYNNEI. The CDR3 is made up of 14 amino acids. V lost 7 bases and J lost 4; bases outside the gene matches: 3. CDR3 in DNA: TGTGCCAGCAAACTAGCGGGGGGGGTAGAGACCCAGTACTTC. As protein: CASKLAGGVETQYF. The whole variable domain, remainder taken from reference TRBV2 and TRBJ2-5, is EPEVTQTPSHQVTQMGQEVILRCVPISNHLYFYWYRQILGQKVEFLVSFYNNEISEKSEIFDDQFSVERPDGSNFTLKIRSTKLEDSAMYFCASKLAGGVETQYFGPGTRLLVL.

This clone has a handful of counts. V usage is TRBV7-9 and J usage is TRBJ1-2; 7 nucleotides line up with TRBD1. CDR1 is SEHNR, CDR2 FQNEAQ, per germline (reference sequence). This CDR3 comprises 14 residues. Unmatched junction bases numbered 6, after V lost 6 bases and J lost 2 bases. CDR3 residues: CASSRTGGNYGYTF. The CDR3, as DNA: TGTGCCAGCAGTCGGACAGGAGGGAACTATGGCTACACCTTC.

This clone was counted a single time. This rearrangement joins TRBV18 to TRBJ2-3, with TRBD2 identical over 12 bases. The CDR3 has 17 residues. The ends lost 2 bases at V and 0 bases at J; junction bases unmatched: 3. Germline CDR1 KGHSH, CDR2 LQKENI. CDR3 in DNA: TGTGCCAGCTCACCAACTAGCGGGGGGCCGAGCACAGATACGCAGTATTTT. Its protein product is CASSPTSGGPSTDTQYF.

The gene calls are TRBV7-9 and TRBJ2-7, with a weak D call TRBD2 (6 bases). The germline V gene has CDR1 SEHNR and CDR2 FQNEAQ (reference sequence). The CDR3 consists of 16 residues. V lost 2 bases and J lost 2, with 16 bases in between. The CDR3 spells CASSLPGTLGTYEQYF. The DNA for the CDR3 is TGTGCCAGCAGCTTACCCGGGACTCTTGGAACCTACGAGCAGTACTTC.

In this sample, this clone turned up once. The gene calls are TRBV5-4 and TRBJ2-3, with D perhaps TRBD2 (6 bases). Germline loops: CDR1 SGHNT, CDR2 YYREEE (reference sequence). This CDR3 is 16 amino acids long. V was pared by 3 bases and J by 0 bases, with 14 bases between. In DNA, the CDR3 is TGTGCCAGCAGCTGGGGGGAGCGGGTTAGCACAGATACGCAGTATTTT. This encodes CASSWGERVSTDTQYF. Full variable domain (missing parts from reference TRBV5-4 and TRBJ2-3): ETGVTQSPTHLIKTRGQQVTLRCSSQSGHNTVSWYQQALGQGPQFIFQYYREEENGRGNFPPRFSGLQFPNYSSELNVNALELDDSALYLCASSWGERVSTDTQYFGPGTRLTVL.

The gene calls are TRBV18 and TRBJ1-4; a weak D match, TRBD1 (6 bases). The V gene lost 2 bases and the J gene lost 7 bases, with 14 bases spanning the gap. Germline V gene data show CDR1 as KGHSH and CDR2 as LQKENI. The CDR3 runs to 15 residues. CDR3 coding DNA: TGTGCCAGCTCACCAGTGGGGGCCCTTGGTGAAAAACTGTTTTTT. It codes for CASSPVGALGEKLFF.

The CDR3 nucleotides read TGTGCCAGCAGCGCCCAGGCCGGTTCACCCCTCCACTTT. This codes for CASSAQAGSPLHF. The chain couples TRBV5-4 to TRBJ1-6; no clear D. The CDR3 extends over 13 amino acids. Germline lookup yields CDR1 SGHNT and CDR2 YYREEE (reference sequence). With 4 bases removed from V and 9 bases from J, the gap between germline ends came to 11 bases.

The genes are TRBV6-5 and TRBJ2-3; 8 bases are shared with TRBD2. Germline V lookup: CDR1 MNHEY, CDR2 SVGAGI. V trimming: 2 bases; J trimming: 2 bases; junction bases outside the gene matches: 6. The CDR3 length is 16 residues. The CDR3 loop reads CASSYLQAGATDTQYF. In nucleotides, the CDR3 is TGTGCCAGCAGTTACCTTCAAGCGGGGGCCACAGATACGCAGTATTTT.

The chain links TRBV4-2 to TRBJ2-5; 10 positions match TRBD2. Germline loops: CDR1 LGHNA, CDR2 YNFKEQ. V was pared by 1 base and J by 7 bases, with 9 bases of the junction left unmatched. This CDR3 contains 16 residues. The CDR3 bases are TGTGCCAGCAGCCAAGGCCAGCGGGGGGGCCACGGGACCCAGTACTTC. It specifies CASSQGQRGGHGTQYF.

The chain links TRBV7-2 to TRBJ2-3, with D maybe TRBD2 (5 bases). The V and J ends lost 8 bases and 6 bases respectively, with 24 bases between them. This CDR3 has 16 amino acids. Germline V lookup: CDR1 SGHTA, CDR2 FQGNSA. The CDR3 spells CASFDGAATVVDTQYF. Written as DNA, the CDR3 is TGTGCCAGCTTCGATGGAGCGGCCACGGTCGTGGATACGCAGTATTTT.

The gene calls are TRBV5-8 and TRBJ2-3; 11 bases line up with TRBD2. Unmatched junction bases numbered 3, after V lost 4 bases and J lost 2 bases. The CDR3 totals 15 residues. Germline loops: CDR1 SGHTS, CDR2 YDEGEE. The chain's CDR3 is CASSRSGGDTDTQYF. The DNA for the CDR3 is TGTGCCAGCAGCCGTAGCGGGGGGGACACAGATACGCAGTATTTT.

J is TRBJ1-5 and V is TRBV23-1; weak D call: TRBD1 (6 bases). TRBV23-1 carries the ORF label, with uncertain function. Trimming took off 7 bases at V and 1 base at J, with 32 bases between the two ends. The CDR3 runs to 21 residues. CDR3 region: CASTHQRSGAKFPRSNQPQHF. The DNA for the CDR3 is TGCGCCAGCACCCACCAACGATCAGGGGCGAAATTCCCTAGAAGCAATCAGCCCCAGCATTTT.

The V call is TRBV27, the J call TRBJ1-5; perhaps TRBD1 as D (5 bases). The germline V gene encodes CDR1 MNHEY and CDR2 SMNVEV (reference sequence). Trimming cost V 10 bases and J 9 bases, with 19 bases left between them. The CDR3 totals 13 residues. Here the CDR3 reads CATSGGDFPPQHF. As DNA, the CDR3 is TGTGCCACCTCTGGAGGGGATTTTCCGCCCCAGCATTTT.

In nucleotides, the CDR3 is TGTGCCATCAGTGAGTCAGGGACAGGGGAGGATGAAGCTTTCTTT. This encodes CAISESGTGEDEAFF. The V gene is TRBV10-3, the J gene TRBJ1-1; 10 bases are a match to TRBD1. This CDR3 contains 15 residues. Germline lookup yields CDR1 ENHRY and CDR2 SYGVKD. Unmatched junction bases numbered 5, after V lost 0 bases and J lost 7 bases.

This clone was picked up a small number of times. V usage is TRBV25-1 and J usage is TRBJ1-6, with 9 bases that match TRBD1. With V trimmed by 1 base and J by 14 bases, 9 bases remained unmatched. From germline, CDR1 is MGHDK and CDR2 SYGVNS. The CDR3 runs to 15 residues. The CDR3 reads CASSELAGTGLALHF. The CDR3 DNA sequence: TGTGCCAGCAGTGAATTAGCGGGGACAGGGTTGGCCCTCCACTTT.

The chain combines TRBV7-3 with TRBJ2-3, with D maybe TRBD2 (6 bases). The V end lost 3 bases, the J end lost 2 bases, and 12 bases lay between the germline ends. From germline, CDR1 is SGHTA and CDR2 FQGTGA. The CDR3 runs 15 residues. CDR3 loop: CASSLNRDSTDTQYF. DNA of the CDR3: TGTGCCAGCAGCTTGAACCGGGACTCCACAGATACGCAGTATTTT.

The chain combines TRBV10-3 with TRBJ2-7, with TRBD1 matching over 10 bases. V gave up 7 bases and J gave up 1 base; unmatched junction bases: 7. Germline V CDR1 and CDR2: ENHRY, SYGVKD. The length of the CDR3 is 15 residues. Here the CDR3 reads CAITQDRGGSYEQYF. DNA for the CDR3: TGTGCCATCACCCAGGACAGGGGGGGTTCCTACGAGCAGTACTTC.